Listed below are T cell receptor beta chains from one sample, sequenced in a study of OX40 agonist ivuxolimab in advanced cancers. Some clones are missing from TCRdb's copy, which holds only in-frame ones; the method was immunoSEQ multiplex PCR. The sample yields tens of thousands of clones, 83% seen once. Sequencing was performed on CD4+ or CD8+ T cells sorted from blood, taken in a trial of the OX40 agonist ivuxolimab. These receptors came from an adult with an advanced solid tumor such as melanoma, head and neck, liver or kidney cancer. Each CDR3 is given with its conserved first and last residue. D genes are given only for firm matches. Where a row states a size, it is once, few, many or the class of an expanded clone; other rows omit it.

>few|TRBJ2-5|TRBV27|TRBD2
CASSPGLAGEKETQYF
TGTGCCAGCAGTCCCGGACTAGCGGGAGAAAAGGAGACCCAGTACTTC
>NA|TRBJ1-5|TRBV7-9|NA
CASTLGGDQPQHF
TGTGCCAGCACCTTAGGGGGGGATCAGCCCCAGCATTTT
>NA|TRBJ2-2|TRBV11-3|NA
CASSPPQGSGELFF
TGTGCCAGCAGCCCCCCCCAGGGGTCCGGGGAGCTGTTTTTT
>NA|TRBJ2-7|TRBV11-2|TRBD2
CASSPVGLAGDEQYF
TGTGCCAGCAGCCCGGTGGGGCTAGCGGGAGATGAGCAGTACTTC
>NA|TRBJ1-5|TRBV28|NA
CASTPPGVTWRDQPQHF
TGTGCCAGCACTCCTCCAGGGGTGACCTGGCGGGATCAGCCCCAGCATTTT
>NA|TRBJ2-7|TRBV19|NA
CASSVSVTYEQYF
TGTGCCAGTAGTGTCAGTGTTACCTACGAGCAGTACTTC
>NA|TRBJ1-2|TRBV9|TRBD1
CASSAHQDRGHDGYTF
TGTGCCAGCAGCGCCCATCAGGACAGGGGGCATGATGGCTACACCTTC
>NA|TRBJ2-7|TRBV19|NA
CASSGITYEQYF
TGTGCCAGTTCGGGGATCACATACGAGCAGTACTTC
>NA|TRBJ2-1|TRBV29-1|NA
CSVEELSGVRYNEQFF
TGCAGCGTTGAAGAACTAAGCGGAGTACGATACAATGAGCAGTTCTTC
>NA|TRBJ2-7|TRBV4-1|TRBD1
CASSQVGTGTPYEQYF
TGCGCCAGCAGCCAAGTTGGGACAGGGACCCCCTACGAGCAGTACTTC
>NA|TRBJ2-7|TRBV27|TRBD2
CASSMGLAGLGEQYF
TGTGCCAGCAGTATGGGACTAGCGGGACTTGGAGAGCAGTACTTC
>NA|TRBJ2-3|TRBV6-5|NA
CASSYSGRGGTDTQYF
TGTGCCAGCAGTTACTCGGGCAGGGGAGGCACAGATACGCAGTATTTT
>NA|TRBJ2-7|TRBV19|TRBD1
CASSIRGTGNLQDLEQYF
TGTGCCAGTAGTATCCGCGGGACAGGGAATCTTCAGGATCTGGAGCAGTACTTC
>NA|TRBJ1-4|TRBV4-1|NA
CASSSVGAEKLFF
TGCGCCAGCAGCTCCGTGGGAGCCGAAAAACTGTTTTTT
>NA|TRBJ2-7|TRBV7-3|TRBD2
CASSLIPLLAGAYEQYF
TGTGCCAGCAGCTTAATTCCCCTGCTAGCGGGAGCCTACGAGCAGTACTTC
>NA|TRBJ2-3|TRBV4-3|NA
CASSQDGGDTQYF
TGCGCCAGCAGCCAAGATGGGGGAGATACGCAGTATTTT
>NA|TRBJ2-7|TRBV27|NA
CASSSDGRGYEQYF
TGTGCCAGCAGTTCGGACGGCCGGGGCTACGAGCAGTACTTC
>NA|TRBJ1-4|TRBV2|TRBD1
CASSGPAPDRGIPSANEKLFF
TGTGCCAGCAGTGGCCCCGCCCCAGACAGGGGGATCCCATCGGCTAATGAAAAACTGTTTTTT
>NA|TRBJ2-7|TRBV28|NA
CASSRNYEQYF
TGTGCCAGCTCGCGAAATTACGAGCAGTACTTC
>NA|TRBJ2-7|TRBV2|TRBD1
CASSEYGTGVTYEQYF
TGTGCCAGCAGTGAATATGGGACAGGGGTAACCTACGAGCAGTACTTC
>NA|TRBJ2-1|TRBV21-1|NA
CASSKEAGMYNEQFF
TGTGCCAGCAGCAAAGAGGCAGGGATGTACAATGAGCAGTTCTTC
>NA|TRBJ1-6|TRBV7-3|NA
CASSLPLAGMISYNSPLHF
TGTGCCAGCAGCTTACCCCTCGCAGGGATGATATCCTATAATTCACCCCTCCACTTT
>once|TRBJ1-1|TRBV5-4|NA
CAGLTGPEAFF
TGTGCCGGGTTAACAGGGCCTGAAGCTTTCTTT
>NA|TRBJ2-3|TRBV7-2|TRBD2
CASSNSGSSTDTQYF
TGTGCCAGCAGCAATAGCGGGAGTAGCACAGATACGCAGTATTTT
>few|TRBJ2-2|TRBV27|NA
CASSWSGSRFFAGELFF
TGTGCCAGCAGCTGGAGCGGTTCCAGGTTTTTCGCCGGGGAGCTGTTTTTT
>NA|TRBJ1-6|TRBV2|NA
CASPDSTRMDSPLHF
TGTGCCAGCCCCGACAGCACACGGATGGATTCACCCCTCCACTTT
>once|TRBJ2-5|TRBV21-1|NA
CASSKWAGGETQYF
TGTGCCAGCAGCAAGTGGGCGGGAGGGGAGACCCAGTACTTC
>NA|TRBJ2-7|TRBV5-6|TRBD1
CASSVRDRNEYEQYF
TGTGCCAGCAGCGTCAGGGACAGGAATGAATACGAGCAGTACTTC
>NA|TRBJ2-1|TRBV5-6|NA
CASSLGADVDEQFF
TGTGCCAGCAGCTTGGGTGCAGACGTCGATGAGCAGTTCTTC
>few|TRBJ2-5|TRBV10-3|NA
CAISGSNVGQETQYF
TGTGCCATCAGTGGCAGTAACGTGGGACAAGAGACCCAGTACTTC
>NA|TRBJ1-4|TRBV7-3|NA
CASSATGGVNEKLFF
TGTGCCAGCAGCGCTACCGGAGGGGTTAATGAAAAACTGTTTTTT
>NA|TRBJ2-7|TRBV27|NA
CASSPGQVYEQYF
TGTGCCAGCAGTCCCGGACAAGTCTACGAGCAGTACTTC
>NA|TRBJ1-1|TRBV27|NA
CASWGGEGYTEAFF
TGTGCCAGCTGGGGAGGGGAAGGCTACACTGAAGCTTTCTTT
>NA|TRBJ1-5|TRBV4-1|NA
CASSQGPSSNQPQHF
TGCGCCAGCAGCCAAGGCCCCAGCAGCAATCAGCCCCAGCATTTT
>NA|TRBJ2-3|TRBV9|TRBD2
CASSVGRGGSNTDTQYF
TGTGCCAGCAGCGTAGGGCGGGGGGGAAGTAACACAGATACGCAGTATTTT
>few|TRBJ1-1|TRBV30|NA
CAWILNTEAFF
TGTGCCTGGATCTTGAACACTGAAGCTTTCTTT
>NA|TRBJ2-3|TRBV7-8|NA
CASSLGWITDTQYF
TGTGCCAGCAGCTTAGGGTGGATCACAGATACGCAGTATTTT
>NA|TRBJ1-2|TRBV4-1|NA
CASSQEQGGGYTF
TGCGCCAGCAGCCAAGAACAGGGAGGCGGCTACACCTTC
>NA|TRBJ2-1|TRBV30|TRBD2
CAWSVPGTSGSDEQFF
TGTGCCTGGAGTGTACCCGGGACTAGCGGGAGCGATGAGCAGTTCTTC
>NA|TRBJ2-4|TRBV28|NA
CASSLRDTWNIQYF
TGTGCCAGCAGCCTGAGGGACACTTGGAACATTCAGTACTTC
>NA|TRBJ2-7|TRBV4-3|NA
CASSPQRAYEQYF
TGCGCCAGCAGCCCCCAGAGGGCCTACGAGCAGTACTTC
>NA|TRBJ1-1|TRBV19|NA
CASSMASRGTEAFF
TGTGCCAGTAGTATGGCTTCCAGAGGCACTGAAGCTTTCTTT
>NA|TRBJ1-1|TRBV13|NA
CASSLGVNEGVSAFF
TGTGCCAGCAGCTTAGGGGTCAATGAAGGGGTTTCAGCTTTCTTT
>NA|TRBJ2-7|TRBV13|TRBD2
CASSFRGSGEQYF
TGTGCCAGCAGCTTTCGCGGGAGTGGCGAGCAGTACTTC
>NA|TRBJ2-5|TRBV7-9|TRBD2
CASSFREGQETQYF
TGTGCCAGCAGCTTCAGGGAGGGGCAAGAGACCCAGTACTTC
>NA|TRBJ2-1|TRBV7-7|NA
CASSLAPGVANEQFF
TGTGCCAGCAGCTTAGCGCCGGGAGTGGCCAATGAGCAGTTCTTC
>NA|TRBJ2-1|TRBV6-6|TRBD1
CASNEGGQAADEQFF
TGTGCCAGCAACGAAGGGGGACAGGCGGCGGATGAGCAGTTCTTC
>once|TRBJ2-5|TRBV5-4|NA
CASSFGGANSHF
TGTGCCAGCAGCTTTGGGGGGGCTAATTCGCACTTC
>NA|TRBJ2-2|TRBV29-1|NA
CSVGGGQGQYSGELFF
TGCAGCGTTGGAGGAGGGCAGGGCCAGTACTCCGGGGAGCTGTTTTTT
>NA|TRBJ1-2|TRBV28|NA
CATAMGVSYGYTF
TGTGCCACCGCCATGGGGGTTTCCTATGGCTACACCTTC
>NA|TRBJ2-2|TRBV27|NA
CASTRLPNTGELFF
TGTGCCAGCACCAGGCTTCCGAACACCGGGGAGCTGTTTTTT
>NA|TRBJ2-7|TRBV4-1|NA
CASSQGPGYEQYF
TGCGCCAGCAGCCAAGGTCCTGGGTACGAGCAGTACTTC
>NA|TRBJ2-7|TRBV5-1|NA
CASRQGPEQYF
TGCGCCAGCAGGCAGGGCCCCGAGCAGTACTTC
>NA|TRBJ2-1|TRBV19|NA
CASSEGDPYNEQFF
TGTGCCAGTAGTGAGGGGGATCCCTACAATGAGCAGTTCTTC
>NA|TRBJ1-4|TRBV15|NA
CATSRDGGLGEKLFF
TGTGCCACCAGCAGAGATGGGGGGCTAGGGGAAAAACTGTTTTTT
>NA|TRBJ2-2|TRBV5-1|TRBD1
CASSLVTGGIYTGELFF
TGCGCCAGCAGCTTGGTGACAGGGGGGATTTACACCGGGGAGCTGTTTTTT
>NA|TRBJ1-1|TRBV19|NA
CASTLGGPTMNTEAFF
TGTGCCAGTACCCTAGGCGGTCCTACTATGAACACTGAAGCTTTCTTT